This TCR beta chain was sequenced during a study of T cell changes during pregnancy in multiple sclerosis. Sequenced by immunoSEQ multiplex PCR; TCRdb stores in-frame clones only, minus some. The profile covers around 21,000 clones, with 70% to 90% appearing a single time and 15% to 20% taken by the ten largest. The CDR3 is made up of 15 amino acids. Germline V lookup: CDR1 MNHNS, CDR2 SASEGT. With 7 bases clipped from V and 5 bases from J, the junction kept 10 bases outside the gene matches. Sequenced material: CD8+ T cells from peripheral blood mononuclear cells, taken after pregnancy. J is TRBJ2-5 and V is TRBV6-1; 10 bases match TRBD1. This TCR was sampled from a female donor in good health, enrolled as a control in a pregnancy study. The CDR3 spells CASNRDRGSIETQYF. In DNA form, the CDR3 reads TGTGCCAGCAACCGGGACAGGGGCTCAATCGAGACCCAGTACTTC.